Listed here is a single T cell receptor beta chain. Its antigen is as yet unknown. Being one base from a much bigger clone, this may be a read error. General study findings and limits: Tumor memory CD4+ T cell TCR gene usage clustered with blood and lymph node memory CD4+ cells and lymph node naive CD4+ cells. Greatest tumor Treg TCR overlap was with tumor naive CD4+ cells.

The CDR3 has 12 amino acids. The germline V gene has CDR1 LNHNV and CDR2 YYDKDF (reference sequence). TCRdb used MiXCR to reprocess the 5' RACE reads, holding one entry per CDR3 protein. The table includes approximately 47,000 distinct CDR3 sequences, 28% detected once. The sequence derives from a female donor with breast cancer. The J gene is TRBJ2-6, the V gene TRBV15; weak D call: TRBD1 (6 bases). The source material was naive CD4+ T cells sorted from blood. Subset indicated: naive CD4+ T cells, CD4+CD45RA+CD25-. This chain's CDR3 is CATSRGTNVPTF. The DNA of the CDR3 is TGTGCCACCTCCAGGGGAACAAACGTCCCGACTTTC.